The 8 T cell receptor beta chains below all came from one sample that was sequenced in a study of T-cell reconstitution after alpha-beta-depleted transplantation in children. As it was prepared, the TCRbeta library received unique molecular identifiers. TCRdb ran MiXCR on the PCR reads and lists one entry per CDR3 protein. The sample holds 200,000 to 250,000 distinct CDR3 sequences, less than 9% seen once. The sample consisted of PBMCs, mostly from graft donor cells, taken 180 days after TCRalphabeta/CD19-depleted stem cell transplant. The receptor set was obtained from a male patient aged 5 to 17 who had a stem cell transplant for acute lymphoblastic leukemia, so the T cells may come from the graft donor.

In its sample, this clonotype was seen many times. The rearrangement joins TRBV5-1 to TRBJ2-7, with 8 bases that match TRBD1. V dropped 2 bases and J dropped 7; count of bases not matched to a gene: 8. Germline CDR1 SGHRS, CDR2 YFSETQ. The CDR3 consists of 14 residues. CDR3 region: CASSFWTGSGEQYF. The CDR3 nucleotides are TGCGCCAGCAGCTTTTGGACAGGGAGTGGTGAGCAGTACTTC.

This clonotype was counted many times. The chain carries TRBV7-6 and TRBJ1-1; 8 bases are a match to TRBD1. Germline V CDR1 and CDR2: SGHVS, FNYEAQ. The CDR3 has 14 amino acids. After removal of 5 bases from V and 5 bases from J, the junction contained 7 bases not matched to a gene. The CDR3 nucleotides read TGTGCCAGCAGCCGCAGGGGGCGAAATACTGAAGCTTTCTTT. It codes for CASSRRGRNTEAFF.

This clonotype was detected only a few times. In nucleotides, the CDR3 is TGTGCCAGTAGCCGAGCGGGGCCATCAATCTACGAGCAGTACTTC. It codes for CASSRAGPSIYEQYF. The V gene is TRBV19, the J gene TRBJ2-7, with 7 bases aligning to TRBD2. Trimming took 6 bases from V and 3 from J; bases not matched to a gene: 11. The CDR3 covers 15 residues. Germline V gene sequence: CDR1 LNHDA, CDR2 SQIVND (reference sequence).

CDR3 amino acids: CAWRGLGPSYEQYF. The CDR3 DNA follows: TGTGCCTGGAGGGGATTGGGACCGTCCTACGAGCAGTACTTC. The chain is built from TRBV30 and TRBJ2-7; D may correspond to TRBD1 or TRBD2 (5 bases each). Germline-derived CDR1 and CDR2 are GTSNPN and SVGIG (reference sequence). The CDR3 contains 14 residues. V lost 3 bases, J lost 1 base, and 13 bases lay in between.

This clonotype was recorded many times. This chain joins TRBV6-5 and TRBJ2-2; TRBD2 matches 10 bases. Unmatched junction bases numbered 4, after V lost 2 bases and J lost 1 base. CDR1 is MNHEY and CDR2 is SVGAGI in the germline V gene. The CDR3 has 17 amino acids. The CDR3 loop is CASSYRTSGGNTGELFF. CDR3 DNA: TGTGCCAGCAGTTACCGGACTAGCGGAGGGAACACCGGGGAGCTGTTTTTT.

This clonotype was detected many times. The rearrangement links TRBV3-1 to TRBJ2-7; no clear D gene. Germline CDR1 reads LGHDT; CDR2 reads YNNKEL (reference sequence). The CDR3 extends over 13 amino acids. Between the trimmed V and J ends, which lost 4 bases and 3 bases, there was a span of 10 bases. The CDR3 sequence: CASSRNSFYEQYF. The CDR3 coding sequence is TGTGCCAGCAGCCGGAACAGCTTCTACGAGCAGTACTTC.

This clonotype was seen at least ten times. The chain carries TRBV12-3 or TRBV12-4 and TRBJ2-5; TRBD1 aligns across 7 bases. The CDR3 is made up of 19 amino acids. The V gene end was trimmed by 0 bases and the J gene end by 1 base; junction bases not matched to a gene: 14. CDR3 sequence: CASSLALRMGAGGQETQYF. The CDR3, as DNA: TGTGCCAGCAGTTTAGCGCTAAGGATGGGGGCAGGGGGCCAAGAGACCCAGTACTTC.

Points on this clonotype: A much more abundant neighbour one base away suggests this may be a read error. V usage is TRBV28 and J usage is TRBJ2-7; 13 bases are a match to TRBD2. In germline, CDR1 is MDHEN, CDR2 SYDVKM. There are 16 residues in the CDR3. The chain's CDR3 is CASILSGTSGIYEQYF. The CDR3 nucleotides read TGTGCCAGCATTTTATCCGGGACTAGCGGGATCTACGAGCAGTACTTC. The full variable domain, with the rest looked up from reference TRBV28 and TRBJ2-7, is DVKVTQSSRYLVKRTGEKVFLECVQDMDHENMFWYRQDPGLGLRLIYFSYDVKMKEKGDIPEGYSVSREKKERFSLILESASTNQTSMYLCASILSGTSGIYEQYFGPGTRLTVT.